Described below is a single TCR beta chain sequence and its context. Its cognate antigen is unknown. Trimming removed 2 bases at V and 5 bases at J, with 15 bases between. This CDR3 region has 15 residues. Per the germline V gene, CDR1 is SGDLS and CDR2 is YYNGEE. Produced via immunoSEQ multiplex PCR; TCRdb's table is partial and in-frame only. Among 55,000 to 75,000 clones listed, roughly 87% were seen once. The source of the sample is a study of OX40 agonist ivuxolimab in advanced cancers. Study observations and caveats: Partial responders at 0.1-3.0 mg/kg showed near-lowest clonal expansion.

On cycle 4 day 1 and cycle 7 day 1, as well as at baseline, blood was sampled. The material sequenced was CD4+ or CD8+ T cells sorted from blood, taken in a trial of the OX40 agonist ivuxolimab. This sequence originates from an adult with an advanced solid tumor such as melanoma, head and neck, liver or kidney cancer. The genes are TRBV9 and TRBJ2-3; D is perhaps TRBD2 (6 bases). The DNA of the CDR3 is TGTGCCAGCAGCGTTTTGTGGGAGGATGTAGATACGCAGTATTTT. It is translated as CASSVLWEDVDTQYF. Full variable domain (rest looked up from reference TRBV9 and TRBJ2-3): DSGVTQTPKHLITATGQRVTLRCSPRSGDLSVYWYQQSLDQGLQFLIQYYNGEERAKGNILERFSAQQFPDLHSELNLSSLELGDSALYFCASSVLWEDVDTQYFGPGTRLTVL.